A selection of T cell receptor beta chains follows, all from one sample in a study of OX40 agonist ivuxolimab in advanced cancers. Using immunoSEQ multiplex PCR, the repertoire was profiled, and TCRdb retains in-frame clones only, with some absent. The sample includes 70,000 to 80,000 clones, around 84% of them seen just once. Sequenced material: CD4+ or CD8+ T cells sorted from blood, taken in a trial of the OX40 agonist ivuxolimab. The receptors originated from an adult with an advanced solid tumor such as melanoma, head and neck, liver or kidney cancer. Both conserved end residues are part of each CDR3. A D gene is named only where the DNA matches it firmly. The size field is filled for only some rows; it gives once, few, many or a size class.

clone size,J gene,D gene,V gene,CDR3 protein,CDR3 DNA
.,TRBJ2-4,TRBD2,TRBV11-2,CASSRSGRLNIQYF,TGTGCCAGCAGCCGTAGCGGGAGATTAAACATTCAGTACTTC
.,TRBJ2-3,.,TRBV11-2,CASSFPLSGTDTQYF,TGTGCCAGCAGCTTTCCGTTAAGCGGGACAGATACGCAGTATTTT
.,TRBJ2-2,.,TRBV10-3,CAISEAADTGELFF,TGTGCCATCTCAGAAGCCGCCGACACCGGGGAGCTGTTTTTT
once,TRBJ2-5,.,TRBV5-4,CASSLVSGSETQYF,TGTGCCAGCAGCTTGGTCAGCGGGTCGGAGACCCAGTACTTC
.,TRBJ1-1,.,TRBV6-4,CASSREGGGTEAFF,TGTGCCAGCAGTCGGGAGGGGGGAGGCACTGAAGCTTTCTTT
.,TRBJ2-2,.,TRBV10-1,CASSHTGELFF,TGCGCCAGCAGCCACACCGGGGAGCTGTTTTTT
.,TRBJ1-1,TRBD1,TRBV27,CASSLVLGQPEPSGNTEAFF,TGTGCCAGCAGTTTAGTGTTGGGACAGCCCGAACCCTCCGGGAACACTGAAGCTTTCTTT
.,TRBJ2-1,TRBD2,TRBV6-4,CASSADSGGPYNEQFF,TGTGCCAGCAGTGCCGATTCGGGGGGTCCCTACAATGAGCAGTTCTTC
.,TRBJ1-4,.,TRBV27,CASSANVNEKLFF,TGTGCCAGCAGTGCAAACGTTAATGAAAAACTGTTTTTT
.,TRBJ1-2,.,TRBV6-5,CASRFGGYRRYGYTF,TGTGCCAGCAGGTTTGGAGGTTACAGGCGCTATGGCTACACCTTC
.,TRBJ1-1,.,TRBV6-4,CASSDPIQDSTPEAFF,TGTGCCAGCAGTGACCCGATCCAAGACAGTACTCCTGAAGCTTTCTTT
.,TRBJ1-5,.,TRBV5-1,CASSLLPGFSNQPQHF,TGCGCCAGCAGCTTGTTGCCGGGGTTTAGCAATCAGCCCCAGCATTTT
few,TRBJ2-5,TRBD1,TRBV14,CASSQQGINRGLGTETQYF,TGTGCCAGCAGCCAACAAGGGATTAACAGGGGCCTGGGGACAGAGACCCAGTACTTC
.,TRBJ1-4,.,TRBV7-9,CASSLSTGPEKLFF,TGTGCCAGCAGCCTCTCGACAGGACCTGAAAAACTGTTTTTT
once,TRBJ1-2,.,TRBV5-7,CASSRGGRTDPYGYTF,TGTGCCAGCAGCCGGGGGGGGAGGACAGATCCCTATGGCTACACCTTC
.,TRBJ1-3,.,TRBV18,CASSPGDGNTIYF,TGTGCCAGCTCACCGGGGGACGGAAACACCATATATTTT
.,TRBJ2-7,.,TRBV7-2,CASSLAGPYEQYF,TGTGCCAGCAGCTTAGCGGGACCCTACGAGCAGTACTTC
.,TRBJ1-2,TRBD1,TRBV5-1,CASSLGTGINYGYTF,TGCGCCAGCAGCTTGGGGACAGGGATTAACTATGGCTACACCTTC
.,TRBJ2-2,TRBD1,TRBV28,CASSSPGQGKTGELFF,TGTGCCAGCAGTAGCCCGGGACAGGGGAAGACCGGGGAGCTGTTTTTT
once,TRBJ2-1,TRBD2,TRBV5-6,CASSPDGGYGRPEQFF,TGTGCCAGCAGCCCCGACGGGGGTTACGGGAGGCCCGAGCAGTTCTTC
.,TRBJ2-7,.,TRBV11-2,CASSLGRTTYEQYF,TGTGCCAGCAGCTTAGGCCGGACAACTTACGAGCAGTACTTC
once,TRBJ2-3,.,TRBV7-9,CASSPYTDTQYF,TGTGCCAGCAGCCCCTACACAGATACGCAGTATTTT
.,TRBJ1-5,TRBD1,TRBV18,CASSPQDRGISNQPQHF,TGTGCCAGCTCACCACAGGACAGGGGGATTAGCAATCAGCCCCAGCATTTT
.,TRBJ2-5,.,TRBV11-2,CASSLGLQGQETQYF,TGTGCCAGCAGCTTGGGCCTCCAAGGGCAAGAGACCCAGTACTTC
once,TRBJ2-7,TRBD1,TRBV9,CASSIRGDRGYHEQYF,TGTGCCAGCAGTATTAGGGGGGACAGGGGGTATCACGAGCAGTACTTC
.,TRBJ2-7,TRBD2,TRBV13,CASTASGTPNYEQYF,TGTGCCAGCACGGCTAGCGGGACCCCGAACTACGAGCAGTACTTC
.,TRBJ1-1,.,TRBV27,CASRTGFFTEAFF,TGTGCCAGCAGAACAGGATTCTTTACTGAAGCTTTCTTT
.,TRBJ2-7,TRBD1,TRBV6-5,CASSRRGQGDYEQYF,TGTGCCAGCAGCCGCAGGGGACAGGGAGACTACGAGCAGTACTTC
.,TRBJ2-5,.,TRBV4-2,CASSQEPGETQYF,TGTGCCAGCAGCCAAGAACCGGGCGAGACCCAGTACTTC
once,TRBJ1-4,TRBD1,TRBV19,CASSTLGQGGEKLFF,TGTGCCAGTAGTACCCTGGGACAGGGGGGCGAAAAACTGTTTTTT
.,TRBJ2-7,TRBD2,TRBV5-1,CASSSLTSGFSYEQYF,TGCGCCAGCAGCTCCCTGACTAGCGGGTTTTCCTACGAGCAGTACTTC
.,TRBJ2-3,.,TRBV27,CASSLHDSPRVTQYF,TGTGCCAGCAGTTTACACGACAGTCCCCGGGTTACGCAGTATTTT
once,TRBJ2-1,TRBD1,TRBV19,CASSTGGDPSYNEQFF,TGTGCCAGTAGTACAGGGGGCGATCCTTCCTACAATGAGCAGTTCTTC
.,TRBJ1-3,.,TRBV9,CASSKPSSGNTIYF,TGTGCCAGCAGCAAGCCGAGTTCTGGAAACACCATATATTTT
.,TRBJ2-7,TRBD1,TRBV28,CASSSNYGTEWGQYF,TGTGCCAGCAGTTCTAATTACGGGACAGAGTGGGGGCAGTACTTC
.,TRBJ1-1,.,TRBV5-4,CASNRENTEAFF,TGTGCCAGCAACAGGGAGAACACTGAAGCTTTCTTT
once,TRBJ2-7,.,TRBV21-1,CASGTSGEQYF,TGTGCCAGCGGGACATCAGGCGAGCAGTACTTC
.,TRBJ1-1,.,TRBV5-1,CASSLAVSGTVTEAFF,TGCGCCAGCAGCTTGGCCGTATCCGGGACGGTTACCGAAGCTTTCTTT
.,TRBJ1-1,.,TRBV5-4,CASSLGGNTEAFF,TGTGCCAGCAGCTTAGGCGGGAACACTGAAGCTTTCTTT
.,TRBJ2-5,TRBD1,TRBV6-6,CASSSLPTGTQETQYF,TGTGCCAGCAGTTCCCTTCCGACAGGGACCCAAGAGACCCAGTACTTC
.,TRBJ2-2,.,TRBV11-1,CASSPFLDGELFF,TGTGCCAGCAGCCCGTTTTTGGACGGGGAGCTGTTTTTT
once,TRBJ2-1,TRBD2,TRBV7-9,CASIRGTGTRPYNEQFF,TGTGCCAGCATCCGAGGTACCGGGACTAGGCCCTACAATGAGCAGTTCTTC
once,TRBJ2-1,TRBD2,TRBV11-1,CASSPAGIHGGEQFF,TGTGCCAGCAGCCCAGCGGGGATACACGGCGGGGAGCAGTTCTTC
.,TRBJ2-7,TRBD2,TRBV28,CASQREQTYEQYF,TGTGCCAGCCAGCGGGAGCAGACCTACGAGCAGTACTTC
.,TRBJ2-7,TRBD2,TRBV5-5,CASSLSLAGSGAYEQYF,TGTGCCAGCAGCTTGTCTCTAGCGGGCTCAGGGGCCTACGAGCAGTACTTC
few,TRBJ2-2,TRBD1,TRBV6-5,CASSSRGTGELFF,TGTGCCAGCAGTTCCAGGGGGACCGGGGAGCTGTTTTTT
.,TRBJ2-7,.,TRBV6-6,CASSYAGSGYEQYF,TGTGCCAGCAGTTACGCGGGGTCAGGCTACGAGCAGTACTTC
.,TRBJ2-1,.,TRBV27,CASSKQGINEQFF,TGTGCCAGCTCCAAACAGGGAATCAATGAGCAGTTCTTC